The 7 T cell receptor beta chains reported below all come from one sample, sequenced in a study of tumor-infiltrating lymphocytes in oesophageal squamous cell carcinoma. TCRdb recomputed calls from the PCR reads with MiXCR, one row per CDR3 protein. The sample has 15,000 or so distinct CDR3 sequences, around half seen once. The material sequenced was esophageal tumor tissue. These receptors all come from a female donor with esophageal squamous cell carcinoma.

V usage is TRBV7-2 and J usage is TRBJ1-4; perhaps TRBD1 as D (6 bases). The CDR3 consists of 17 residues. V gave up 1 base and J gave up 0 bases, with 12 bases separating them. CDR1 is SGHTA and CDR2 is FQGNSA in the germline V gene. CDR3 amino acids: CASSLVGQLATNEKLFF. The CDR3 DNA reads TGTGCCAGCAGCTTAGTGGGACAACTAGCAACTAATGAAAAACTGTTTTTT.

This rearrangement joins TRBV28 to TRBJ1-4; D is undetermined. This CDR3 is 14 amino acids long. Germline CDR1 reads MDHEN; CDR2 reads SYDVKM. V lost 3 bases and J 10 bases, leaving 15 bases between the germline ends. The chain's CDR3 is CASSFGSEVGKLFF. CDR3 nucleotides: TGTGCCAGCAGTTTTGGCAGTGAAGTCGGAAAACTGTTTTTT.

V and J are TRBV20-1 and TRBJ2-5; TRBD1 matches at 7 bases. The tail of the sequence fits TRBJ2-7 better, so the J call may be wrong. CDR3 length: 13 residues. The germline gives CDR1 DFQATT, CDR2 SNEGSKA (reference sequence). CDR3 sequence: CSARGRGRYEQYF. The CDR3 coding sequence is TGCAGTGCTAGAGGTAGGGGGCGGTACGAGCAGTACTTC.

By sample share, this clonotype is medium-sized. CDR3 residues: CATSDTPSGGPYNEQFF. The CDR3 DNA reads TGTGCCACCAGTGACACTCCTAGCGGGGGTCCCTACAATGAGCAGTTCTTC. J is TRBJ2-1 and V is TRBV24-1; TRBD2 agrees at 10 bases. This CDR3 is 17 amino acids long. V lost 4 bases, J lost 2 bases, and 7 bases stayed unmatched. Germline-derived CDR1 and CDR2 are KGHDR and SFDVKD.

This sequence joins TRBV12-3 or TRBV12-4 and TRBJ2-3; 12 bases agree with TRBD2. With the DNA end fitting TRBJ2-7 better, the J assignment may be wrong. This CDR3 is built from 17 residues. CDR3 residues: CASSRLAGVLRDNEQYF. CDR3 coding DNA: TGTGCCAGCAGCCGACTAGCGGGAGTACTTAGGGACAATGAGCAGTACTTC.

This chain uses TRBV7-3 with TRBJ2-5; 10 bases are shared with TRBD2. Near its end, the DNA agrees better with TRBJ2-1, so the J call may be wrong. Germline loops: CDR1 SGHTA, CDR2 FQGTGA. The CDR3 length is 16 residues. The CDR3 DNA is TGTGCCAGCAGCTTAGTCCTAGCGGGAGCTCGAAATGAGCAGTTCTTC. As protein: CASSLVLAGARNEQFF.

DNA for the CDR3: TGTGCCAGCAGCTTTCGACTGCCGAACACCGGGGAGCTGTTTTTT. Amino acids: CASSFRLPNTGELFF. The chain couples TRBV7-2 to TRBJ2-2; D gene ambiguous. Trimming took off 3 bases at V and 0 bases at J, with 8 bases between the two ends. This CDR3 region has 15 residues. Germline V gives CDR1 SGHTA, CDR2 FQGNSA.